This TCR beta chain was documented in a study of T cells after yellow fever vaccination. Study-wide results and caveats: Abundant clonotypes from the bulk population could have been carried over as contaminants into FACS-sorted repertoires.

This CDR3 comprises 14 residues. Germline V lookup: CDR1 MNHNS, CDR2 SASEGT. V was clipped by 6 bases and J by 2 bases; unmatched bases: 7. The sample holds a few counts of this clonotype. What it binds is not known. The study made its TCR cDNA through 5'RACE template switching. That step introduced a universal primer site along with UMIs. Each CDR3 protein gets one entry after TCRdb re-called the 5' RACE reads with MiXCR. The sample lists some 500,000 distinct CDR3 sequences; less than 15% were seen once. The sequence derives from a man aged 30-40 years who received the YFV17D yellow fever vaccine. Sequenced material: PBMCs, taken on the day of the yellow fever booster vaccination. The J gene is TRBJ2-7, the V gene TRBV6-1; TRBD2 matches 7 bases. Here the CDR3 DNA reads TGTGCCAGCAGCACACTAGCGAGTGCCTACGAGCAGTACTTC. It is translated as CASSTLASAYEQYF.